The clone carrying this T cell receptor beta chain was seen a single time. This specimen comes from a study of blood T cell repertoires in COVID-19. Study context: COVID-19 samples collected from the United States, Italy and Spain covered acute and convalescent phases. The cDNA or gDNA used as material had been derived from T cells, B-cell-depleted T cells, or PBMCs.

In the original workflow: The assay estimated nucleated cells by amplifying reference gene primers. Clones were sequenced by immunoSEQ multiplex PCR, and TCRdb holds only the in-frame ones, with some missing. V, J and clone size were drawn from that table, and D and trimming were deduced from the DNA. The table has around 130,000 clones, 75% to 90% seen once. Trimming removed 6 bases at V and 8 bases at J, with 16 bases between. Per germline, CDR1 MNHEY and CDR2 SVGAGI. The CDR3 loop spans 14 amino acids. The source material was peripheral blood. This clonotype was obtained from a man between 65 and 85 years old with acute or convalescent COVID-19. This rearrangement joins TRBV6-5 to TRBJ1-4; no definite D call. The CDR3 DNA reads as TGTGCCAGCAGCCGGGTCTTCCCGGGGGAAAAACTGTTTTTT. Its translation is CASSRVFPGEKLFF.